This TCR beta chain stems from a study of T cells after yellow fever vaccination. TCRdb processed the 5' RACE reads anew with MiXCR; each CDR3 protein has one entry. The sample gives 50,000 or so distinct CDR3 sequences, 7% to 8.5% of which show up once; more than 25% is in the top ten. Study outcomes and limitations: The bulk population could contribute abundant contaminating clonotypes to FACS-sorted repertoires.

Trimming left V 2 bases short and J 10 bases short, with 14 bases between. The CDR3 consists of 13 residues. Germline values: CDR1 MNHNS, CDR2 SASEGT. This clonotype appeared many times. Its target is unknown. The V and J genes are TRBV6-1 and TRBJ1-1; possibly TRBD1 for D (6 bases). This TCR was recovered from a man younger than 35 who received the YFV17D yellow fever vaccine. This specimen consisted of CD8+ T cells sorted from PBMCs, obtained more than 14 days after the first yellow fever vaccination. CDR3 in amino acids: CASSEIAGGGAFF. In nucleotides, the CDR3 is TGTGCCAGCAGTGAAATAGCGGGAGGGGGAGCTTTCTTT.